The 26 T cell receptor beta chains presented below share a single source sample, sequenced in a study of CD8 T cells in ankylosing spondylitis. TCRdb re-derived calls from the 5' RACE reads in MiXCR, one entry per CDR3 protein. The sample has some 250,000 distinct CDR3 sequences, about 24% seen once. Sequencing was done on a sample of blood, either unsorted or a sorted T cell fraction (not recorded which). Source of these receptors: a male donor with ankylosing spondylitis or in good health (not recorded which).

The sample holds many counts of this clonotype. The chain uses TRBV29-1 and TRBJ1-4; D is unresolved. The V end lost 6 bases, the J end lost 0 bases, and 8 bases lay between the germline ends. Germline V gives CDR1 SQVTM, CDR2 ANQGSEA. This CDR3 is 13 amino acids long. This CDR3 reads CSVEPATNEKLFF. The DNA of the CDR3 is TGCAGCGTAGAACCAGCAACTAATGAAAAACTGTTTTTT.

The genes are TRBV10-3 and TRBJ1-2; 7 bases are a match to TRBD1. CDR3 size: 12 residues. In germline, CDR1 is ENHRY, CDR2 SYGVKD. J gave up 8 bases and V 4 bases, and 4 bases lay outside the gene matches. CDR3 region: CAISGQGVGYTF. The CDR3 DNA is TGTGCCATCAGTGGACAGGGAGTCGGCTACACCTTC.

In this sample, this clonotype turned up many times. V is TRBV9 and J is TRBJ2-5; unclear D gene. The CDR3 length is 15 residues. Germline V gene lookup returns CDR1 SGDLS and CDR2 YYNGEE. The germline V and J ends were trimmed by 1 base and 5 bases, with 15 bases remaining between them. This chain's CDR3 is CASSVRPIKWETQYF. DNA of the CDR3: TGTGCCAGCAGCGTAAGGCCCATCAAATGGGAGACCCAGTACTTC.

The V and J genes are TRBV12-3 or TRBV12-4 and TRBJ2-3; D is ambiguous. The CDR3 has 11 residues. Trimming pared 3 bases from V and 7 bases from J, leaving 5 bases between. As DNA, the CDR3 is TGTGCCAGCAGTTTTGTCAATACGCAGTATTTT. As protein: CASSFVNTQYF.

The rearrangement joins TRBV7-2 to TRBJ2-1, with 7 bases lining up with TRBD2. The CDR3 runs to 13 residues. V was pared by 5 bases and J by 4 bases, with 2 bases of the junction left unmatched. The germline V gene has CDR1 SGHTA and CDR2 FQGNSA. The CDR3 is CASSPGGYNEQFF. For the CDR3, the DNA is TGTGCCAGCAGCCCGGGAGGTTACAATGAGCAGTTCTTC.

The table lists this clonotype with a count of one. The V call is TRBV20-1, the J call TRBJ2-5, with 11 bases matching TRBD2. CDR3 length: 17 residues. Germline assignment: CDR1 DFQATT and CDR2 SNEGSKA (reference sequence). After removal of 6 bases from V and 3 bases from J, the junction contained 15 bases not matched to a gene. The CDR3 region is CSATTGDIAGGEETQYF. The CDR3 DNA reads TGCAGTGCCACGACAGGAGACATAGCGGGGGGGGAAGAGACCCAGTACTTC.

This clonotype was observed at least ten times. The V call is TRBV20-1, the J call TRBJ2-7; 9 positions match TRBD1. The germline gives CDR1 DFQATT, CDR2 SNEGSKA (reference sequence). The length of the CDR3 is 14 residues. J lost 6 bases, V lost 6 bases, and 12 bases had no gene match. CDR3 region: CSAAPGQGRSEQYF. In nucleotides, the CDR3 is TGCAGTGCAGCACCGGGACAGGGACGTTCCGAGCAGTACTTC.

At least ten counts were recorded for this clonotype. The rearrangement uses TRBV28 and TRBJ2-4; tentatively, D is TRBD1 (6 bases). The CDR3 loop spans 15 amino acids. In germline, CDR1 is MDHEN, CDR2 SYDVKM. The germline V and J ends were trimmed by 5 bases and 2 bases, with 13 bases remaining between them. CDR3 bases: TGTGCCAGCAGTCTCAGGGGTTTCCCCAAAAACATTCAGTACTTC. It codes for CASSLRGFPKNIQYF.

This clonotype was seen a single time. CDR3 amino acids: CASSDRAPVGTQYF. The CDR3, as DNA: TGTGCCAGCAGCGACCGGGCCCCAGTGGGCACGCAGTATTTT. The V gene is TRBV12-3 or TRBV12-4, the J gene TRBJ2-3; D call uncertain. The V end lost 6 bases, the J end lost 9 bases, and 19 bases lay between the germline ends. The CDR3 covers 14 residues.

V usage is TRBV20-1 and J usage is TRBJ2-3; no firm D call. V was cut by 5 bases and J by 3 bases, with 9 bases left in between. This CDR3 contains 12 residues. The V gene's germline CDR1 is DFQATT and CDR2 SNEGSKA (reference sequence). CDR3 loop: CSASLRTDTQYF. In nucleotides, the CDR3 is TGCAGTGCTTCCCTACGAACAGATACGCAGTATTTT.

This clonotype has a handful of counts. The rearrangement joins TRBV11-2 to TRBJ2-7, with 11 bases identical to TRBD2. The CDR3 runs to 15 residues. Germline V lookup: CDR1 SGHAT, CDR2 FQNNGV. V shed 1 base, J shed 5 bases, and the junction held 4 bases outside the gene matches. CDR3 in amino acids: CASSLALAGVHEQYF. Here the CDR3 DNA reads TGTGCCAGCAGCTTAGCACTAGCGGGGGTCCACGAGCAGTACTTC.

This clonotype was counted many times. This chain uses TRBV5-1 with TRBJ1-5; D remains ambiguous. Germline loops: CDR1 SGHRS, CDR2 YFSETQ. V lost 5 bases and J 5 bases, leaving 8 bases between the germline ends. The CDR3 is 12 residues long. CDR3 region: CASRMIHQPQHF. CDR3 nucleotides: TGCGCCAGCAGAATGATACATCAGCCCCAGCATTTT. The full variable domain, with the rest looked up from reference TRBV5-1 and TRBJ1-5, is KAGVTQTPRYLIKTRGQQVTLSCSPISGHRSVSWYQQTPGQGLQFLFEYFSETQRNKGNFPGRFSGRQFSNSRSEMNVSTLELGDSALYLCASRMIHQPQHFGDGTRLSIL.

The chain carries TRBV20-1 and TRBJ2-7, with TRBD2 as a possible D gene (6 bases). The length of the CDR3 is 16 residues. Trimming left V 0 bases short and J 6 bases short, with 21 bases between. Germline-derived CDR1 and CDR2 are DFQATT and SNEGSKA (reference sequence). CDR3 nucleotides: TGCAGTGCTAGAGAGCCCTTTAGTTTGCGGGGATCCGAGCAGTACTTC. It specifies CSAREPFSLRGSEQYF.

The V gene is TRBV2, the J gene TRBJ2-1; D is uncertain. CDR1 is SNHLY and CDR2 is FYNNEI in the germline V gene. Trimming left V 2 bases short and J 10 bases short, with 18 bases between. There are 15 residues in the CDR3. DNA for the CDR3: TGTGCCAGCAGTGAAAGGGCTCTCGGGTCCCCGGAGCAGTTCTTC. Protein: CASSERALGSPEQFF.

The chain employs TRBV20-1 and TRBJ2-5, with TRBD1 matching 8 bases. This CDR3 is 15 amino acids long. The germline gives CDR1 DFQATT, CDR2 SNEGSKA (reference sequence). Germline trimming cut 0 bases from V and 4 bases from J; bases unmatched to any gene: 7. The CDR3 DNA follows: TGCAGTGCTAGAGATGGGGGACAGGTCTCAGAGACCCAGTACTTC. Translation gives CSARDGGQVSETQYF.

The chain couples TRBV20-1 to TRBJ2-4, with D unclear. V lost 2 bases to trimming and J lost 1 base, with 3 bases between them. Per germline, CDR1 DFQATT and CDR2 SNEGSKA (reference sequence). The CDR3 spans 12 residues. CDR3: CSARIAKNIQYF. DNA for the CDR3: TGCAGTGCTAGAATCGCCAAAAACATTCAGTACTTC.

The V gene is TRBV15, the J gene TRBJ2-7, with D possibly TRBD2 on 5 matching bases. Germline CDR1 reads LNHNV; CDR2 reads YYDKDF (reference sequence). The CDR3 runs 15 residues. The V end was cut by 4 bases, the J end by 3 bases, with 16 bases between. CDR3 sequence: CATSTPRRLDYEQYF. In nucleotides, the CDR3 is TGTGCCACCAGCACCCCAAGGAGGCTGGACTACGAGCAGTACTTC.

In its sample, this clonotype was seen many times. V and J are TRBV12-3 or TRBV12-4 and TRBJ1-5; the D gene is possibly TRBD1 (6 bases). Trimming took off 3 bases at V and 6 bases at J, with 12 bases between the two ends. CDR3 length: 14 amino acids. The CDR3 region is CASSLGGRGQPQHF. The DNA for the CDR3 is TGTGCCAGCAGTTTGGGGGGGCGCGGTCAGCCCCAGCATTTT.

This clonotype was recorded many times. The chain joins TRBV20-1 to TRBJ2-7; possibly TRBD1 for D (6 bases). V lost 5 bases and J lost 7, with 12 bases in between. CDR1 is DFQATT, CDR2 SNEGSKA, per germline (reference sequence). The CDR3 sequence is 11 residues long. The CDR3, as DNA: TGCAGTGCTGAGAGGGGGAAGGAGCAGTACTTC. Protein product: CSAERGKEQYF.

The chain's CDR3 is CSARDGLQETQYF. The CDR3 DNA reads TGCAGTGCTAGAGATGGACTCCAAGAGACCCAGTACTTC. The V call is TRBV20-1, the J call TRBJ2-5; possibly TRBD2 for D (5 bases). The CDR3 totals 13 residues. The germline V gene has CDR1 DFQATT and CDR2 SNEGSKA (reference sequence). The V gene lost 0 bases and the J gene lost 1 base, with 6 bases spanning the gap.

V usage is TRBV6-1 and J usage is TRBJ2-5; 8 bases are a match to TRBD1. Germline loops: CDR1 MNHNS, CDR2 SASEGT. The CDR3 is 15 amino acids. J lost 6 bases, V lost 5 bases, and 11 bases had no gene match. CDR3 loop: CASSRTRTGLQTQYF. Here the CDR3 DNA reads TGTGCCAGCAGTCGGACCCGGACAGGGTTGCAGACCCAGTACTTC.

The chain employs TRBV10-3 and TRBJ2-3, with D possibly being TRBD1 or TRBD2 (5 bases each). CDR1 and CDR2 (germline): ENHRY, SYGVKD. This CDR3 is 14 amino acids long. Trimming shortened V by 4 bases and J by 1 base, and 9 bases separated the two germline ends. In DNA, the CDR3 is TGTGCCATCAGTGGAGGGGCCCGCACAGATACGCAGTATTTT. This encodes CAISGGARTDTQYF.

This chain links TRBV12-3 or TRBV12-4 with TRBJ2-1, with 7 bases fitting TRBD2. J gave up 6 bases and V 3 bases, and 8 bases lay outside the gene matches. This CDR3 region has 15 residues. CDR3 residues: CASSLAGVPPNEQFF. The CDR3 DNA reads as TGTGCCAGCAGTTTGGCGGGGGTCCCCCCCAATGAGCAGTTCTTC.

The chain carries TRBV20-1 and TRBJ1-1, with a weak D call TRBD1 (5 bases). The germline CDR1 and CDR2 sequences are DFQATT and SNEGSKA (reference sequence). The germline V and J ends were trimmed by 2 bases and 1 base, with 8 bases remaining between them. The CDR3 covers 13 residues. The DNA of the CDR3 is TGCAGTGCTAGACGGCAGGGGAACACTGAAGCTTTCTTT. It codes for CSARRQGNTEAFF.

This clonotype was recorded at least ten times. The chain employs TRBV12-3 or TRBV12-4 and TRBJ2-6; D gene ambiguous. CDR3 length: 14 amino acids. V dropped 1 base and J dropped 2 bases, with 3 bases sitting between them. CDR3 region: CASSLGPGANVLTF. For the CDR3, the DNA is TGTGCCAGCAGTTTAGGTCCTGGGGCCAACGTCCTGACTTTC.

This clonotype was counted ten times or more. V gene TRBV12-3 or TRBV12-4 combines with J gene TRBJ2-7, with D hard to call. Between the trimmed V and J ends, which lost 3 bases and 2 bases, there was a span of 11 bases. The CDR3 has 14 amino acids. The CDR3 spells CASSFQYTAYEQYF. In nucleotides, the CDR3 is TGTGCCAGCAGTTTTCAGTATACCGCCTACGAGCAGTACTTC.